A selection of T cell receptor beta chains follows, all from one sample in a study of regulatory T cells in long-lasting Graves disease. One entry per CDR3 protein, called by TCRdb with MiXCR from the multiplex PCR reads. The sample holds 350,000 to 450,000 distinct CDR3 sequences, about 12% seen once. These data also formed part of another study, on T cells in Graves' hyperthyroidism and ophthalmopathy.

This material consisted of peripheral blood mononuclear cells (PBMCs), taken at new diagnosis, from a patient treated with antithyroid drugs. The receptors originated from a woman aged 18-35 years with Graves disease. Each CDR3 is given with its conserved first and last residue. D genes are given only for firm matches. Some rows mark clone size as missing; the rest say once, few, many or name a class of expanded clone.

cdr3_aa	cdr3_nt	d_call	clone_size	v_call	j_call
CASSLDAVRNEQYF	TGTGCCAGCAGCTTGGATGCGGTCCGAAACGAGCAGTACTTC	.	many	TRBV5-6	TRBJ2-7
CASSPPAGGPEGEQFF	TGTGCCAGCTCACCACCGGCGGGAGGGCCCGAGGGTGAGCAGTTCTTC	TRBD2	many	TRBV18	TRBJ2-1
CASSSLAGPSYNEQFF	TGTGCCAGCAGTTCTCTAGCGGGACCCTCCTACAATGAGCAGTTCTTC	TRBD2	many	TRBV28	TRBJ2-1
CASSLRASGSQTDTQYF	TGTGCCAGCAGCTTACGGGCTAGCGGGAGCCAAACAGATACGCAGTATTTT	TRBD2	many	TRBV7-2	TRBJ2-3
CSVVKTVYYTF	TGCAGCGTCGTAAAGACGGTTTACTACACCTTC	.	many	TRBV29-1	TRBJ1-2
CASLWSSGNKNIQYF	TGTGCCAGCTTGTGGTCTAGCGGAAACAAAAACATTCAGTACTTC	TRBD2	many	TRBV2	TRBJ2-4
CASSVIMDTGELFF	TGTGCCAGCAGCGTTATTATGGACACCGGGGAGCTGTTTTTT	.	few	TRBV3-1	TRBJ2-2
CASSVEGTGELFF	TGTGCCAGCAGCGTAGAGGGGACCGGGGAGCTGTTTTTT	.	many	TRBV9	TRBJ2-2
CASSPSSTGDYEQYF	TGTGCCAGCAGCCCAAGCAGCACAGGGGACTACGAGCAGTACTTC	TRBD1	many	TRBV3-1	TRBJ2-7
CASSYLGFGSSPLHF	TGTGCCAGCAGTTACTTGGGATTTGGTAGTTCACCCCTCCACTTT	.	many	TRBV6-5	TRBJ1-6
CASSLDYFRTGDSNFRQFF	TGTGCCAGCAGCTTAGATTACTTTAGGACAGGGGATTCGAATTTTCGGCAGTTCTTC	TRBD1	.	TRBV7-9	TRBJ2-1
CAMKTSGDTDTQYF	TGTGCCATGAAGACTAGCGGGGACACAGATACGCAGTATTTT	TRBD2	many	TRBV10-3	TRBJ2-3
CASSLELAVSSYNEQFF	TGTGCCAGCAGCTTGGAACTAGCCGTAAGCTCCTACAATGAGCAGTTCTTC	.	.	TRBV5-4	TRBJ2-1
CSVYQAGKSEQYF	TGCAGCGTTTATCAGGCAGGGAAAAGCGAGCAGTACTTC	.	many	TRBV29-1	TRBJ2-7
CASSLFGRADGYTF	TGTGCCAGCAGCTTGTTCGGCAGGGCCGATGGCTACACCTTC	.	many	TRBV11-2	TRBJ1-2
CASSFWAGSEAFF	TGTGCCAGCAGCTTTTGGGCCGGGAGTGAAGCTTTCTTT	.	.	TRBV5-6	TRBJ1-1
CASSLMISTDTQYF	TGCGCCAGCAGCTTGATGATTTCTACAGATACGCAGTATTTT	.	few	TRBV5-1	TRBJ2-3
CASKKTGNTEAFF	TGCGCCAGCAAGAAAACAGGTAACACTGAAGCTTTCTTT	.	.	TRBV5-1	TRBJ1-1
CSARDGLAGGPGDTQYF	TGCAGTGCTAGAGACGGACTAGCGGGGGGGCCGGGAGATACGCAGTATTTT	TRBD2	few	TRBV20-1	TRBJ2-3
CASSPPGQSYEQYF	TGTGCCAGCAGTCCCCCGGGGCAATCCTACGAGCAGTACTTC	.	many	TRBV18	TRBJ2-7
CASRAVESGVETQYF	TGTGCCAGCAGGGCCGTCGAGAGCGGGGTGGAGACCCAGTACTTC	TRBD2	few	TRBV28	TRBJ2-5
CASSLGSYNEQFF	TGTGCCAGCAGCTTAGGCTCCTACAATGAGCAGTTCTTC	.	many	TRBV7-9	TRBJ2-1
CSAREEWMVTSGIPYEQYF	TGCAGTGCTAGAGAGGAGTGGATGGTGACTAGCGGGATACCCTACGAGCAGTACTTC	TRBD2	many	TRBV20-1	TRBJ2-7
CASSVGVAGWTEQFF	TGTGCCAGCAGCGTAGGGGTAGCGGGGTGGACTGAGCAGTTCTTC	TRBD2	many	TRBV9	TRBJ2-1
CASKGPDTEAFF	TGCGCCAGCAAGGGTCCTGACACTGAAGCTTTCTTT	.	few	TRBV5-1	TRBJ1-1
CASSAVQGAIQPQHF	TGCGCCAGCAGCGCAGTACAGGGAGCAATACAGCCCCAGCATTTT	.	few	TRBV4-1	TRBJ1-5
CASSFVMRTSEETQYF	TGTGCCAGCAGTTTTGTTATGAGGACTAGCGAGGAGACCCAGTACTTC	TRBD2	many	TRBV28	TRBJ2-5
CASSGGRDSLYGYTF	TGTGCCAGCAGCGGGGGGAGGGACTCCCTCTATGGCTACACCTTC	.	few	TRBV9	TRBJ1-2
CAWSVGLVSYEQYF	TGTGCCTGGAGTGTAGGACTAGTGTCATACGAGCAGTACTTC	TRBD2	many	TRBV30	TRBJ2-7
CASSIRGLGDEQFF	TGTGCCAGCAGCATCCGGGGACTTGGAGATGAGCAGTTCTTC	.	few	TRBV7-3	TRBJ2-1
CASRLLDSYNEQFF	TGCGCCAGCCGCCTACTCGACTCCTACAATGAGCAGTTCTTC	.	many	TRBV10-2	TRBJ2-1
CASSLDWDLTDTQYF	TGCGCCAGCAGCCTCGACTGGGACCTAACAGATACGCAGTATTTT	.	few	TRBV5-1	TRBJ2-3
CSARDPGTVEAFF	TGCAGTGCTAGAGACCCCGGGACGGTTGAAGCTTTCTTT	.	many	TRBV20-1	TRBJ1-1
CASSSHDPAGNEQFF	TGTGCCAGCAGTTCGCACGATCCCGCCGGCAATGAGCAGTTCTTC	.	.	TRBV28	TRBJ2-1
CASSLSTSGKGEQYF	TGTGCCAGCAGTTTATCGACTAGCGGGAAGGGCGAGCAGTACTTC	TRBD2	many	TRBV27	TRBJ2-7
CASGVLEPNTEAFF	TGTGCCAGCGGTGTCCTCGAGCCGAACACTGAAGCTTTCTTT	.	many	TRBV14	TRBJ1-1
CATDGGTPPGELFF	TGTGCCACTGATGGCGGGACCCCTCCCGGGGAGCTGTTTTTT	.	many	TRBV28	TRBJ2-2
CSARDAGSGETQYF	TGCAGTGCTAGAGACGCAGGGTCCGGGGAGACCCAGTACTTC	.	many	TRBV20-1	TRBJ2-5
CASRRNVGLGLNTQYF	TGTGCCAGCAGACGCAACGTAGGCCTAGGGCTCAATACGCAGTATTTT	.	many	TRBV6-2/TRBV6-3	TRBJ2-3
CASSPGTPHYNEQFF	TGTGCCAGCAGTCCGGGGACCCCTCATTACAATGAGCAGTTCTTC	.	many	TRBV28	TRBJ2-1